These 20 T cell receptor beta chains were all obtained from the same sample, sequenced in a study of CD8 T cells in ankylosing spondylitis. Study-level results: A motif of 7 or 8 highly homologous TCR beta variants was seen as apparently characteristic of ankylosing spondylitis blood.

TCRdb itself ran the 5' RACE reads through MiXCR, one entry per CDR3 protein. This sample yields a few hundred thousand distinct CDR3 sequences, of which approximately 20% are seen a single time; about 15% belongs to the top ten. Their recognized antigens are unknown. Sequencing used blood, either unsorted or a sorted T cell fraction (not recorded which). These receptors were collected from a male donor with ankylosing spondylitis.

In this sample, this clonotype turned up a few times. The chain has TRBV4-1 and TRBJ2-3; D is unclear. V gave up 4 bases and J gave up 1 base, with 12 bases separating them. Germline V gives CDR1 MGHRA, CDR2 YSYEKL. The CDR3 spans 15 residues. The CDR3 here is CASSRPDARTDTQYF. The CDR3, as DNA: TGCGCCAGCAGCCGGCCGGACGCGCGCACAGATACGCAGTATTTT.

The CDR3 protein is CASSSDRAANEQFF. The DNA for the CDR3 is TGTGCCAGCAGCAGTGACAGGGCAGCCAATGAGCAGTTCTTC. The gene calls are TRBV5-6 and TRBJ2-1, with 7 bases identical to TRBD1. The CDR3 has 14 amino acids. Germline V gene data show CDR1 as SGHDT and CDR2 as YYEEEE. Trimming cost V 4 bases and J 6 bases; bases outside gene matches: 7. The full variable domain, its missing parts supplied by reference TRBV5-6 and TRBJ2-1, is DAGVTQSPTHLIKTRGQQVTLRCSPKSGHDTVSWYQQALGQGPQFIFQYYEEEERQRGNFPDRFSGHQFPNYSSELNVNALLLGDSALYLCASSSDRAANEQFFGPGTRLTVL.

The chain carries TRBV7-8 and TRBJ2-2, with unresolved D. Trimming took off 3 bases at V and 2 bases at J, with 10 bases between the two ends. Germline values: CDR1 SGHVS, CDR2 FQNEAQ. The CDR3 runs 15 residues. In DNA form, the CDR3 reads TGTGCCAGCAGCTTCAACGCTTACAACACCGGGGAGCTGTTTTTT. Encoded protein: CASSFNAYNTGELFF. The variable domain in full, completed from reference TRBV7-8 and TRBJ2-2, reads GAGVSQSPRYKVAKRGQDVALRCDPISGHVSLFWYQQALGQGPEFLTYFQNEAQLDKSGLPSDRFFAERPEGSVSTLKIQRTQQEDSAVYLCASSFNAYNTGELFFGEGSRLTVL.

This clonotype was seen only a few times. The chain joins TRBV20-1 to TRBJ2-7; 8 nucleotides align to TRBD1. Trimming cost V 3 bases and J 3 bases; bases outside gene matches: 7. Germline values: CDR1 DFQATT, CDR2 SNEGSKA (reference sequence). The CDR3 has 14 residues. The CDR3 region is CSASPGQAVYEQYF. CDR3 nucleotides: TGCAGTGCTAGTCCGGGACAGGCAGTCTACGAGCAGTACTTC.

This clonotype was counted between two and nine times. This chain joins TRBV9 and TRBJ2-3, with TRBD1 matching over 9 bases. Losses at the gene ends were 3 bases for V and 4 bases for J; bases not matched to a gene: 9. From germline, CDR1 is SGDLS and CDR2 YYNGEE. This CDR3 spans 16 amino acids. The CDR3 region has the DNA TGTGCCAGCAGCGCCGGGACAGGGATGGGCGCAGATACGCAGTATTTT. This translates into CASSAGTGMGADTQYF.

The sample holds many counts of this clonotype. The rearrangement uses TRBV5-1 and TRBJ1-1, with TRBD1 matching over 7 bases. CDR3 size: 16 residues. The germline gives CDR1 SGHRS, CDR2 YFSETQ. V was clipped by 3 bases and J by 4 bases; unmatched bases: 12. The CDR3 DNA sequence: TGCGCCAGCAGCTCTAGTCGACAGGGAGGGGGCACTGAAGCTTTCTTT. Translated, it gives CASSSSRQGGGTEAFF.

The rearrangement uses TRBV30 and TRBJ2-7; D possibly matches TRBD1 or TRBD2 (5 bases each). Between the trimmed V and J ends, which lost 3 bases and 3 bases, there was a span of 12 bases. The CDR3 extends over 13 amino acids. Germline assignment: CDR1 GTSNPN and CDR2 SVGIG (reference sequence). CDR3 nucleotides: TGTGCCTGGAGGCCGGGACGTAACTACGAGCAGTACTTC. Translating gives CAWRPGRNYEQYF.

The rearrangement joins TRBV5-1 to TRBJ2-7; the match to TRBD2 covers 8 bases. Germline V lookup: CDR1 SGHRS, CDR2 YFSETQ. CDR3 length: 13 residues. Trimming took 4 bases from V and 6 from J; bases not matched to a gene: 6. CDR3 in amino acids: CASSLPAGVEQYF. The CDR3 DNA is TGCGCCAGCAGCCTGCCAGCGGGAGTCGAGCAGTACTTC.

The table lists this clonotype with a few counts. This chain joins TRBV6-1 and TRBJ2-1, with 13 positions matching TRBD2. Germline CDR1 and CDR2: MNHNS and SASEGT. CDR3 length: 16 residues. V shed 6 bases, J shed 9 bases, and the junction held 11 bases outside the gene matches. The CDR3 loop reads CASSPPGLAGAGEQFF. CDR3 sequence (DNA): TGTGCCAGCAGCCCCCCCGGACTAGCGGGAGCGGGTGAGCAGTTCTTC.

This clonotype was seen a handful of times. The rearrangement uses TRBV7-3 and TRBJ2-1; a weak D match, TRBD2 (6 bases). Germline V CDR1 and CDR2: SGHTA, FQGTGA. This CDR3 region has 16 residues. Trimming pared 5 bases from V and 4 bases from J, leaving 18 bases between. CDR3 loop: CASSAGGTTNYNEQFF. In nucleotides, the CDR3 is TGTGCCAGCAGCGCTGGAGGGACCACTAATTACAATGAGCAGTTCTTC.

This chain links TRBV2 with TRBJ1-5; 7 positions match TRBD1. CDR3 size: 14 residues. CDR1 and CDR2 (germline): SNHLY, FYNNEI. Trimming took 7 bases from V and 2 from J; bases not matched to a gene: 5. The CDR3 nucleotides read TGTGCCAGCACCCGGACAGGACGCAATCAGCCCCAGCATTTT. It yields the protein CASTRTGRNQPQHF.

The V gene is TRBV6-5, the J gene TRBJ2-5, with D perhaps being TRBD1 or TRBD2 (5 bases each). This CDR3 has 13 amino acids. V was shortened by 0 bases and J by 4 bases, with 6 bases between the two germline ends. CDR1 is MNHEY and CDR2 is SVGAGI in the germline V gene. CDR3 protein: CASSYSGTETQYF. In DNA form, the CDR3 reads TGTGCCAGCAGTTACTCAGGGACAGAGACCCAGTACTTC.

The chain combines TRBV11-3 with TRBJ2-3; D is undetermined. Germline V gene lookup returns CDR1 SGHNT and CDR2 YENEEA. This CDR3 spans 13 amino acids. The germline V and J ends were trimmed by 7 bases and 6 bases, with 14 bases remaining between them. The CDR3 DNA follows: TGTGCCAGCACCACATCCGGGTTCGATACGCAGTATTTT. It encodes CASTTSGFDTQYF.

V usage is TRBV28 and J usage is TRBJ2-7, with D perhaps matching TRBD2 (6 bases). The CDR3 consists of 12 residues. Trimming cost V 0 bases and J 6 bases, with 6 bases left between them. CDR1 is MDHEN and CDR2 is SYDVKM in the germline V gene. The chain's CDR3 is CASSLWGGEQYF. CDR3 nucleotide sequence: TGTGCCAGCAGTTTATGGGGGGGCGAGCAGTACTTC.

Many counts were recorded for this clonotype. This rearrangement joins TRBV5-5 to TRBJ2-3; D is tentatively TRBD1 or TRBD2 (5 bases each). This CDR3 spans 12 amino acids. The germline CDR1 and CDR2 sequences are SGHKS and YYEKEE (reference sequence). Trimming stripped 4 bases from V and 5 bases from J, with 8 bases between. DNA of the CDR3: TGTGCCAGCAGCGGGACGGGAGATACGCAGTATTTT. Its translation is CASSGTGDTQYF.

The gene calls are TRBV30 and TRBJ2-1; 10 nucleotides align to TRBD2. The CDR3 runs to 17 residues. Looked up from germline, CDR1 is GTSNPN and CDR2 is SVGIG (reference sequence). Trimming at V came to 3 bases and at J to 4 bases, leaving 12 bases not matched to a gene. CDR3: CAWRRRIAGGRYNEQFF. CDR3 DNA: TGTGCCTGGAGGAGGCGGATAGCGGGAGGCCGGTACAATGAGCAGTTCTTC.

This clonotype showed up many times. The DNA for the CDR3 is TGTGCCAGCTCACCAGGGCAAGCGGCGAACACCGGGGAGCTGTTTTTT. Residues: CASSPGQAANTGELFF. The chain carries TRBV18 and TRBJ2-2; D perhaps matches TRBD2 (5 bases). CDR3 length: 16 amino acids. V shed 2 bases and J shed 0 bases, with 10 bases lying between them. The germline V gene encodes CDR1 KGHSH and CDR2 LQKENI.

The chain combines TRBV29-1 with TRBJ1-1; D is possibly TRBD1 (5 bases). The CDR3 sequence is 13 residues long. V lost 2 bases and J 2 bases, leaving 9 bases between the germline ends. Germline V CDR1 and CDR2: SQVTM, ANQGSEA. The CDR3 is CSVERTTNTEAFF. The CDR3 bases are TGCAGCGTTGAAAGGACAACCAACACTGAAGCTTTCTTT.

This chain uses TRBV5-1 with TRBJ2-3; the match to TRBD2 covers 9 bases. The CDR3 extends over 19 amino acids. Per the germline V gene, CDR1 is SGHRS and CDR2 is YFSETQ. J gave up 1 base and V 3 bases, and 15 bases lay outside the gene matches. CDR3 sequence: CASSWVWREGLRGTDTQYF. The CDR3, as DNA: TGCGCCAGCAGCTGGGTTTGGCGGGAGGGCCTAAGAGGCACAGATACGCAGTATTTT. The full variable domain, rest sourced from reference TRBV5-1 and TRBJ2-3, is KAGVTQTPRYLIKTRGQQVTLSCSPISGHRSVSWYQQTPGQGLQFLFEYFSETQRNKGNFPGRFSGRQFSNSRSEMNVSTLELGDSALYLCASSWVWREGLRGTDTQYFGPGTRLTVL.

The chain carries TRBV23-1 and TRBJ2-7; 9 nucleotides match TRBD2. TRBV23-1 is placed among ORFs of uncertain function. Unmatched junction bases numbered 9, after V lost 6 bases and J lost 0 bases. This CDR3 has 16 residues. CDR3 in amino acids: CASSPRGLADSYEQYF. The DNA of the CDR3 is TGCGCCAGCAGCCCGAGGGGACTAGCAGACTCCTACGAGCAGTACTTC.